The 10 T cell receptor beta chains in this list originate from one sample, sequenced in a study of vaccination and CD4 T cells after COVID-19 (dated by TCRdb to between 2021 and 2024). This sample's treatment or condition label indicates: approximately 9-day PBMC culture with coronavirus spike peptide pools or control peptides (ViraFEST assay). No antigens are known for them. The library was made by PCR. Sequencing instrument: Illumina iSeq 100. DNA from cultured CD4+ T cells was subjected to TCR sequencing with the Oncomine TCR Beta short-read assay at the Johns Hopkins FTIC core. The public reads were reanalyzed by TCRdb: fastp trimming at Q25, MiXCR alignment, in-frame beta chains only. Rows are unified per CDR3 protein, each entry keeping the most common DNA and genes. For this sample there are 10,000 to 13,000 distinct CDR3 sequences; almost 65% appear just once. Roughly 35% of the sample is held by the ten biggest clonotypes.

The source material was CD4+ T cells from blood, cultured in vitro. The source of these receptors is a human donor who had recovered from COVID-19.

This clonotype was seen only once. The chain recombines TRBV4-1 with TRBJ2-3, with 16 bases lining up with TRBD2. The CDR3 totals 17 residues. The trim removed 6 bases at V and 6 bases at J, leaving 9 bases unmatched. CDR1 is MGHRA, CDR2 YSYEKL, per germline. This chain's CDR3 is CASRQLQGLAGGDTQYF. The CDR3 nucleotides are TGCGCCAGCAGGCAGCTCCAGGGACTAGCGGGAGGGGATACGCAGTATTTT.

The chain combines TRBV19 with TRBJ2-5; a weak D match, TRBD2 (7 bases). Trimming took 3 bases from V and 5 from J, leaving 19 bases between them. This CDR3 has 16 residues. Germline CDR1 reads LNHDA; CDR2 reads SQIVND (reference sequence). CDR3 DNA: TGTGCCAGTAGTATCGGTGCGGGGGCGATCAAGGAGACCCAGTACTTC. Residues: CASSIGAGAIKETQYF.

The chain is built from TRBV6-1 and TRBJ1-5; TRBD1 matches at 8 bases. CDR3 length: 16 residues. Germline lookup yields CDR1 MNHNS and CDR2 SASEGT. The ends lost 5 bases at V and 3 bases at J; junction bases unmatched: 9. CDR3 DNA sequence: TGTGCCAGCAGTCTTCAGGGGGCAGCGTACAATCAGCCCCAGCATTTT. Amino acid sequence: CASSLQGAAYNQPQHF.

This rearrangement joins TRBV7-8 to TRBJ1-2; D is uncertain. The CDR3 extends over 15 amino acids. V was pared by 1 base and J by 7 bases, with 16 bases between. The V gene's germline CDR1 is SGHVS and CDR2 FQNEAQ. The CDR3 reads CASSLEAEGVAGYTF. Written as DNA, the CDR3 is TGTGCCAGCAGCTTAGAGGCTGAGGGAGTGGCTGGCTACACCTTC. The full variable domain, completed using reference TRBV7-8 and TRBJ1-2, is GAGVSQSPRYKVAKRGQDVALRCDPISGHVSLFWYQQALGQGPEFLTYFQNEAQLDKSGLPSDRFFAERPEGSVSTLKIQRTQQEDSAVYLCASSLEAEGVAGYTFGSGTRLTVV.

The rearrangement joins TRBV2 to TRBJ1-1, with D possibly matching TRBD1 (6 bases). V was trimmed by 5 bases and J by 5 bases, leaving 12 bases between them. This CDR3 comprises 13 residues. Germline CDR1 reads SNHLY; CDR2 reads FYNNEI. CDR3 coding DNA: TGTGCCAGCAGTAACAGGGAAGGGACTGAAGCTTTCTTT. Translated, it gives CASSNREGTEAFF.

This chain connects TRBV2 to TRBJ2-5; D unclear. This CDR3 contains 10 residues. Germline V CDR1 and CDR2: SNHLY, FYNNEI. V gave up 1 base and J gave up 6 bases, with 0 bases separating them. CDR3 sequence reads: CASSEETQYF. CDR3 coding DNA: TGTGCCAGCAGTGAAGAGACCCAGTACTTC. Complete variable domain (other parts from reference TRBV2 and TRBJ2-5): EPEVTQTPSHQVTQMGQEVILRCVPISNHLYFYWYRQILGQKVEFLVSFYNNEISEKSEIFDDQFSVERPDGSNFTLKIRSTKLEDSAMYFCASSEETQYFGPGTRLLVL.

The table lists this clonotype with a count of one. Written as DNA, the CDR3 is TGTGCCAGCAGTTTCGGCAAAGTATGGCCCCAGCATTTT. Its protein is CASSFGKVWPQHF. The rearrangement uses TRBV27 and TRBJ1-5; D call uncertain. The germline V and J ends were trimmed by 3 bases and 9 bases, with 12 bases remaining between them. Germline CDR1 MNHEY, CDR2 SMNVEV (reference sequence). The CDR3 is 13 residues long.

This clonotype is a singleton in its sample. The V and J genes are TRBV7-9 and TRBJ1-3; D may be TRBD1 (5 bases). Trimming pared 11 bases from V and 4 bases from J, leaving 15 bases between. The germline V gene encodes CDR1 SEHNR and CDR2 FQNEAQ (reference sequence). This CDR3 region has 13 residues. CDR3 in amino acids: CAAQGSAGNTIYF. The CDR3 region has the DNA TGTGCCGCCCAGGGATCAGCAGGAAACACCATATATTTT.

V is TRBV5-1 and J is TRBJ1-2; D possibly corresponds to TRBD1 (5 bases). In germline, CDR1 is SGHRS, CDR2 YFSETQ. This CDR3 has 15 amino acids. V dropped 1 base and J dropped 0 bases, with 10 bases sitting between them. The DNA of the CDR3 is TGCGCCAGCAGCTTGCGGCAGGGTCCTAACTATGGCTACACCTTC. Its translation: CASSLRQGPNYGYTF.

The chain recombines TRBV6-1 with TRBJ1-1; 8 bases are shared with TRBD1. V shed 6 bases and J 0 bases; nucleotides not matched to a gene: 6. Germline assignment: CDR1 MNHNS and CDR2 SASEGT. This CDR3 is 15 amino acids long. CDR3 amino acids: CASSARTGMNTEAFF. The CDR3 DNA reads as TGTGCCAGCAGCGCCAGGACAGGGATGAACACTGAAGCTTTCTTT.